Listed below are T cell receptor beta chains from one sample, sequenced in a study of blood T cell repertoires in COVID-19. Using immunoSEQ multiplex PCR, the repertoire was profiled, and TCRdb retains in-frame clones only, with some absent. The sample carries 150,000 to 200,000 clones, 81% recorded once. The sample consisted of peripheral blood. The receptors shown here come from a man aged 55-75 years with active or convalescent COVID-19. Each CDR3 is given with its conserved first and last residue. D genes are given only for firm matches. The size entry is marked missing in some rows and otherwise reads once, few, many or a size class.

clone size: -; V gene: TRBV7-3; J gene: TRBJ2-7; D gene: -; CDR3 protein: CASSQGHYGSYEQYF; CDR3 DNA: TGTGCCAGCAGCCAAGGACACTACGGCTCCTACGAGCAGTACTTC
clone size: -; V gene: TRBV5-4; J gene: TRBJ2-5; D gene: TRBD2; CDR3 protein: CASSLVSGGAGETQYF; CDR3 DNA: TGTGCCAGCAGCTTGGTTAGCGGGGGGGCGGGAGAGACCCAGTACTTC
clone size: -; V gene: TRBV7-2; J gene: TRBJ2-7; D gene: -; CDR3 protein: CASSLVSLTEKNSYEQYF; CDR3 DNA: TGTGCCAGCAGCTTAGTTTCCCTGACAGAGAAAAACTCCTACGAGCAGTACTTC
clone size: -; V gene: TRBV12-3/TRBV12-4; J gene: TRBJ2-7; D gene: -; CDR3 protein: CASSQQVSAEQYF; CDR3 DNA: TGTGCCAGCAGTCAACAGGTCTCAGCCGAGCAGTACTTC
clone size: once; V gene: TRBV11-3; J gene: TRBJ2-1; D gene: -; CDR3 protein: CACSLAASGGGGEQFF; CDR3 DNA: TGTGCCTGCAGCTTAGCTGCTAGCGGAGGGGGGGGTGAGCAGTTCTTC
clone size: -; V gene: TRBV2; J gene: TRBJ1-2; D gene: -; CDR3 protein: CASSEQGREGYTF; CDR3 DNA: TGTGCCAGCAGTGAACAGGGTAGGGAAGGCTACACCTTC
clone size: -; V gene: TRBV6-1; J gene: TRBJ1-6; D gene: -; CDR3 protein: CASSDPGTSSPLHF; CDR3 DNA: TGTGCCAGCAGTGACCCAGGGACAAGTTCACCCCTCCACTTT
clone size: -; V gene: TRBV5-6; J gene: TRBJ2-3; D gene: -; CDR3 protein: CASSLFVEQGMYEGDTQYF; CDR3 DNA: TGTGCCAGCAGCTTGTTCGTGGAACAGGGCATGTATGAGGGAGATACGCAGTATTTT
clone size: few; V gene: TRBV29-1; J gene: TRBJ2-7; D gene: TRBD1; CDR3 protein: CSVAAFRDRSYEQYF; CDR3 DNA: TGCAGCGTTGCCGCCTTCAGGGACAGAAGCTACGAGCAGTACTTC
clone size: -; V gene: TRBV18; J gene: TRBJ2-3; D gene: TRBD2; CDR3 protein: CASSRRYQGLAGGPPDTQYF; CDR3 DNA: TGTGCCAGCTCCAGAAGATATCAGGGGTTAGCGGGAGGTCCACCAGATACGCAGTATTTT
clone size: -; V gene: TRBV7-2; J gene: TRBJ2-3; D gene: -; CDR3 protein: CASILTGTDTQYF; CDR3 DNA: TGTGCCAGCATCCTCACAGGGACAGATACGCAGTATTTT
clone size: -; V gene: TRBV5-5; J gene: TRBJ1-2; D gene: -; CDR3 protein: CASSLLALAQSYGYTF; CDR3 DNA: TGTGCCAGCAGCCTCCTTGCTTTAGCCCAATCTTATGGCTACACCTTC
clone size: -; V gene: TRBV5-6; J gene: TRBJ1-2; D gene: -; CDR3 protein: CASSPGQPSYGYTF; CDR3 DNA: TGTGCCAGCAGCCCCGGACAGCCCTCATATGGCTACACCTTC
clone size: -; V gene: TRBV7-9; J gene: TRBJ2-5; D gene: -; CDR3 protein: CASSRSYPEETQYF; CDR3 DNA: TGTGCCAGCAGTCGTTCCTATCCCGAGGAGACCCAGTACTTC
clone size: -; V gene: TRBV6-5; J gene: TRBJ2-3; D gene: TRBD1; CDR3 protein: CASSPQGAPTDTQYF; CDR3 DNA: TGTGCCAGCAGTCCACAGGGGGCCCCCACAGATACGCAGTATTTT
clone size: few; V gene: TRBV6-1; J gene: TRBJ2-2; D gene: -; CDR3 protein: CASSERTDNTGELFF; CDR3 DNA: TGTGCCAGCAGTGAAAGGACAGATAACACCGGGGAGCTGTTTTTT
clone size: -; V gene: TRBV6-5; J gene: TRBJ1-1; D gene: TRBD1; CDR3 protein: CATRYKQGKNTEAFF; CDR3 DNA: TGTGCCACCCGCTACAAACAGGGGAAAAACACTGAAGCTTTCTTT
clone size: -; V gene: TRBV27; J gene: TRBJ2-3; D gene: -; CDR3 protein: CANPKLSRGFTDTQYF; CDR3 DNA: TGTGCCAACCCGAAACTTAGCAGGGGATTCACAGATACGCAGTATTTT
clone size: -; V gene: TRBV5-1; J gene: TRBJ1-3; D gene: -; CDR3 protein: CASSLVGGLGGNTIYF; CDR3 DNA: TGCGCCAGCAGCTTGGTCGGCGGGCTAGGTGGAAACACCATATATTTT
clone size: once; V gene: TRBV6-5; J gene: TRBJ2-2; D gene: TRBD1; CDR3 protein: CATRQGAITGELFF; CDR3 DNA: TGTGCCACTCGACAGGGAGCTATCACCGGGGAGCTGTTTTTT
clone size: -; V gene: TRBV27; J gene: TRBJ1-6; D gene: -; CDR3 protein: CASSLGQKSSPLHF; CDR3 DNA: TGTGCCAGCAGTTTAGGCCAGAAATCGTCTCCCCTCCACTTT
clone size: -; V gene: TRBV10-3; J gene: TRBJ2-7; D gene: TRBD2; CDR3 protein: CAISEAGRGSGAYEQYF; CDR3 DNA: TGTGCCATCAGTGAGGCGGGCAGGGGTAGCGGGGCCTACGAGCAGTACTTC
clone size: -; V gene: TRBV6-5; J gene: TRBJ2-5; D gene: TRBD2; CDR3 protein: CASSYSGLAGQETQYF; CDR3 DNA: TGTGCCAGCAGTTACTCGGGACTAGCGGGGCAAGAGACCCAGTACTTC
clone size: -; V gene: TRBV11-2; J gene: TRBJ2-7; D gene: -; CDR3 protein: CASSLAGAREQYF; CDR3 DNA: TGTGCCAGCAGCTTAGCAGGGGCGCGGGAGCAGTACTTC
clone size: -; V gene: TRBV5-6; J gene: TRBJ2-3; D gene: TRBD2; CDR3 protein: CASRGEGSTDTQYF; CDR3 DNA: TGTGCCAGCAGGGGGGAGGGTAGCACAGATACGCAGTATTTT
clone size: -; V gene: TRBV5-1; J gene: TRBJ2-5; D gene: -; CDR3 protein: CASSLTLGVRGETQYF; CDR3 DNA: TGCGCCAGCAGCTTGACCCTCGGGGTTCGGGGTGAGACCCAGTACTTC
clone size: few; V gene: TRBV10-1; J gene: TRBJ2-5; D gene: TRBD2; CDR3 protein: CASSESGGEETQYF; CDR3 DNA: TGCGCCAGCAGTGAGTCGGGGGGGGAGGAGACCCAGTACTTC
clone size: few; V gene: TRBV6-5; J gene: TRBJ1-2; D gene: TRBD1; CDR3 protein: CASTRTDRPYGYTF; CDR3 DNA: TGTGCCAGCACCCGAACGGACAGGCCCTATGGCTACACCTTC